This T cell receptor beta chain was identified in a study of CD4 T cells in relation to SARS-CoV-2 and coronaviruses (dated by TCRdb to about 2021). The study in broad terms: In the ViraFEST assay, PBMCs were cultured with antigen for less than eleven days, after which TCR beta CDR3s were sequenced to identify clonal expansions specific to the antigen. The Adaptive Biotechnologies TCR-sequencing kit was used to sequence samples from a few pre-COVID donors and the naive versus memory experiments, whereas other data were Illumina-based. Memory CD4+ T cell crossreactivity between SARS-CoV-2 and common cold coronavirus spike proteins was assessed at the TCR clonotype level in the study. Expansion assays from other donors in the study were sequenced with a different, Illumina-based TCR-beta assay. An HIV-1 Nef peptide pool or a no-peptide culture served as the negative reference condition. HLA restriction was mapped for shared crossreactive spike epitopes using patient-derived lymphoblastoid cell lines.

The junction shows trimming of 4 bases on V and 8 bases on J, plus 9 bases between the germline ends. CDR1 and CDR2, looked up from the germline V gene, are SNHLY and FYNNEI. The CDR3 runs 12 residues from the cysteine to the phenylalanine. The entry retains the CDR3 DNA only, 36 bases that are in frame from base 1. Findings and caveats that apply to the study as a whole: Small numbers of patients and of tested TCRs were a limitation of the study. Crossreactivity analysis centred on spike protein, so crossreactivity against other viral proteins was not assessed. Because no donor provided both pre-pandemic and post-infection samples, tracing the source of pre-existing responses was limited. In about 60% of donors, memory CD4+ clonotypes turned up that crossrecognized SARS-CoV-2 and at least one common cold coronavirus spike. Significantly weaker SARS-CoV-2-driven expansion was shown by crossreactive clones than by monoreactive clones, consistent with antigenic imprinting.

CD4+ T cells from unexposed donors were collected before the COVID-19 pandemic (2011-2018). The EasySep CD4+ T cell isolation kit was used to isolate CD4+ T cells once the cultures had run for about 10 days. Unexposed donor CD4+ T cells were tested for reactivity to SARS-CoV-2 S and N and four common cold coronavirus spike pools, as cell number allowed. Each well received 2.2 million or so PBMCs, cultured in IMDM supplemented with roughly 5.3% human AB serum and about 9.2 IU/ml IL-2. Half of the culture medium was replaced with fresh IL-2-containing medium on days 3 and 7. Each peptide culture condition was generally run in triplicate replicate wells. Leukapheresis product for the unexposed donors was bought commercially. PBMCs were isolated from leukapheresis product or whole blood by Ficoll-Paque PLUS gradient centrifugation. PBMCs were either cryopreserved at -140 degrees C or used fresh in the expansion assay. The QIAamp Micro DNA Kit was used to extract genomic DNA from the CD4+ T cells.

The library was built by means of the immunoSEQ multiplex PCR assay. On the authors' methods: During preprocessing, nonproductive sequences were discarded, as were any CDR3s that did not begin with C, did not end with F or W, or were shorter than 7 amino acids. Antigen-specific clonotypes were called with the MANAFEST web app on the basis of expansion relative to the reference and to other culture wells. A clone counted as positive if significantly expanded in 2 of 3 replicate wells versus the reference culture at FDR below 0.05. For a clone to be considered positive, significant expansion relative to all other tandem wells and an odds ratio above 5 were also required. Pairwise Levenshtein distance, computed with the stringdist R package after three terminal residues were trimmed from each end, was used as the measure of CDR3 homology. The clones in this table, taken by TCRdb from immuneACCESS, are in-frame only. Not every clone is retained; where verified, under half of the shortfall comes from an unresolved V gene, and the cause of the rest is unknown. That table supplies the V and J calls and clone size; D and trimming were determined from the DNA. In all, the sample holds about 26,000 clones, and roughly 80% of those were seen once. Jointly, the top ten make up about 20% of the sample.

Of note for this clone: Its antigen remains undetermined. There are no base qualities to consult, and no much larger clone falls within one base.

The rearrangement joined TRBV2 to TRBJ2-1, with the identity of the D gene unclear. Sequenced sample: CD4+ T cells from PBMCs, cultured in vitro. The origin of this receptor is a human donor in good health. The CDR3: CASSVFLDEQFF. In nucleotide form, the sequence is TGTGCCAGCAGTGTTTTTCTCGATGAGCAGTTCTTC.